This T cell receptor beta chain was captured in a study of shared clonotypes between healthy human individuals. General observations from the study: Generation probabilities of non-shared clonotypes were lower (relative to those shared by all four donors).

Assay used: immunoSEQ multiplex PCR; TCRdb lists only in-frame clones, some missing. The table includes about a million clones, roughly 80% detected once. About this clone: Its antigen remains unknown.

This CDR3 has 15 residues. V dropped 4 bases and J dropped 4 bases, with 17 bases sitting between them. Looked up from germline, CDR1 is SGHNT and CDR2 is YYREEE (reference sequence). Sample: memory CD4+ T cells sorted from blood. Described subset: CD45RA-negative fraction. The J gene is TRBJ1-1, the V gene TRBV5-4, with D perhaps matching TRBD1 (5 bases). The source is a man between 18 and 29 years old in good health. The CDR3 nucleotides read TGTGCCAGCAGCCCCCGGGGGGGGGAAGGCACTGAAGCTTTCTTT. Protein: CASSPRGGEGTEAFF.